This T cell receptor (beta chain) comes out of a study of T cell responses to AZD1222 COVID-19 vaccine. Study conclusions and caveats: Spike-specific TCR breadth rose after two AZD1222 doses, and depth rose as well. Nearly half of spike-specific TCRs reportedly go after variant regions that carry no mutations.

Clones were read by immunoSEQ multiplex PCR, and TCRdb kept only the in-frame ones, dropping some. The table lists approximately 110,000 clones, more than 70% of them singletons. Details on this clone: Its antigen remains unidentified.

This CDR3 has 14 residues. Germline CDR1 reads SGHAT; CDR2 reads FQDESV (reference sequence). The germline V and J ends were trimmed by 2 bases and 4 bases, with 10 bases remaining between them. Analysis merged second doses at about 4 or about 12 weeks. The source is an adult who received the AZD1222 COVID-19 vaccine. The V call is TRBV11-1, the J call TRBJ2-3; D gene uncertain. This specimen was peripheral blood, taken 28 days after the second AZD1222 dose. CDR3 region: CASSLRRSPDTQYF. In DNA, the CDR3 is TGTGCCAGCAGCTTAAGGCGTTCCCCAGATACGCAGTATTTT.